Sequencing of this T cell receptor beta chain was carried out in a study of T cell changes during pregnancy in multiple sclerosis. The V gene's germline CDR1 is LNHNV and CDR2 YYDKDF (reference sequence). The length of the CDR3 is 17 residues. Trimming removed 3 bases from V and 3 bases from J; junction bases left unmatched: 8. The repertoire was sequenced with immunoSEQ multiplex PCR; TCRdb's copy has only in-frame clones and lacks some. The sample includes approximately 99,000 clones, about nine tenths of them seen just once. The chain is built from TRBV15 and TRBJ1-4, with 9 bases aligning to TRBD1. This TCR was recovered from a female donor in good health, enrolled as a control in a pregnancy study. The material sequenced was peripheral blood, taken in the second trimester of pregnancy. The DNA for the CDR3 is TGTGCCACCAGCAGGGGACAGGGAATCACCGCTAATGAAAAACTGTTTTTT. This sequence encodes CATSRGQGITANEKLFF.